This passage covers 3 T cell receptor beta chains from one sample sequenced in a study of radiation and T cells in renal cell carcinoma. The table came from immunoSEQ multiplex PCR; TCRdb's copy has only in-frame clones and leaves some out. The data contain about 150,000 clones, 88% of them seen just once; the ten biggest clones take up roughly 4.1%. Time point given: baseline pretreatment blood. The treatment is: 15 Gy SBRT to primary tumor, nephrectomy 4 weeks later. Sequences were derived from blood, sampled from a patient whose treatment included radiotherapy and nephrectomy. Receptors were obtained from a woman between 65 and 79 years old with renal cell carcinoma.

The chain recombines TRBV5-6 with TRBJ1-2; D ambiguous. The CDR3 is 15 residues long. Germline V lookup: CDR1 SGHDT, CDR2 YYEEEE. Deletions cut 0 bases from V and 0 bases from J, with 9 bases between. The CDR3 spells CASSLVRAANYGYTF. DNA of the CDR3: TGTGCCAGCAGCTTGGTCCGGGCGGCTAACTATGGCTACACCTTC.

The chain recombines TRBV28 with TRBJ2-5; TRBD2 matches 7 bases. Germline assignment: CDR1 MDHEN and CDR2 SYDVKM. The CDR3 length is 13 residues. Trimming cost V 3 bases and J 3 bases; bases outside gene matches: 1. The CDR3 sequence is CASSFAGEETQYF. The CDR3 DNA reads as TGTGCCAGCAGTTTTGCGGGGGAAGAGACCCAGTACTTC. The whole variable domain, remainder taken from reference TRBV28 and TRBJ2-5, is DVKVTQSSRYLVKRTGEKVFLECVQDMDHENMFWYRQDPGLGLRLIYFSYDVKMKEKGDIPEGYSVSREKKERFSLILESASTNQTSMYLCASSFAGEETQYFGPGTRLLVL.

CDR3 in amino acids: CASSPTSRDTGELFF. The CDR3 nucleotides read TGTGCCAGCAGCCCTACATCTAGGGACACCGGGGAGCTGTTTTTT. This chain uses TRBV9 with TRBJ2-2; no definite D call. CDR1 is SGDLS and CDR2 is YYNGEE in the germline V gene. CDR3 length: 15 residues. Trimming cost V 4 bases and J 3 bases, with 13 bases left between them.